Presented here are 3 T cell receptor beta chains from one specimen sequenced in a study of blood T cells in healthy people across ages. Using a J-beta primer mix together with a sample-barcoded 5' primer, a second PCR was run for about 7 to 12 cycles. MiXCR, run by TCRdb on the 5' RACE reads, gives a single entry per CDR3 protein. Among roughly 2 million distinct CDR3 sequences, 40% to 55% were seen once, and the ten largest hold about 2.1%. Sequenced material: blood. The receptors were gathered from a woman aged 35 to 49 in good health.

This rearrangement joins TRBV11-2 to TRBJ2-5, with a possible D match to TRBD1 (5 bases). The germline CDR1 and CDR2 sequences are SGHAT and FQNNGV. The length of the CDR3 is 16 residues. Deletions cut 8 bases from V and 1 base from J, with 20 bases between. In nucleotides, the CDR3 is TGTGCCAGCTGCCCTTACACCGGACACCCCCAAGAGACCCAGTACTTC. Protein sequence: CASCPYTGHPQETQYF.

A single count supports this clonotype. The chain couples TRBV7-2 to TRBJ2-5; D unclear. This CDR3 comprises 12 residues. The germline CDR1 and CDR2 sequences are SGHTA and FQGNSA. V lost 10 bases, J lost 5 bases, and 14 bases lay in between. The CDR3 spells CATTPPLETQYF. CDR3 DNA: TGTGCCACCACACCGCCCTTGGAGACCCAGTACTTC.

The chain recombines TRBV2 with TRBJ1-2; 8 bases match TRBD1. The V gene end was trimmed by 3 bases and the J gene end by 7 bases; junction bases not matched to a gene: 4. The CDR3 has 13 residues. In germline, CDR1 is SNHLY, CDR2 FYNNEI. The CDR3 DNA reads TGTGCCAGCAGTGATCAGGGGGCTGGTGGCTACACCTTC. This codes for CASSDQGAGGYTF.